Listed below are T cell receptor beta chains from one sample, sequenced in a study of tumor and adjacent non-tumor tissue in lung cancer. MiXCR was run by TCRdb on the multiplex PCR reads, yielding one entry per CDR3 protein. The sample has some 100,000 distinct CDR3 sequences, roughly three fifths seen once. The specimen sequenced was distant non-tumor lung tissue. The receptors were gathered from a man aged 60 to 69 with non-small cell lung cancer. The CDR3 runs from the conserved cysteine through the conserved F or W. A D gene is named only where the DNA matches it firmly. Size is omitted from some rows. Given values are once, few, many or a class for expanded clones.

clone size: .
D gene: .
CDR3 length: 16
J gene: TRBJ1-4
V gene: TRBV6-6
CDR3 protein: CACSYLRRGYNEKLFF
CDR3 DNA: TGTGCTTGCAGTTACCTACGGAGGGGTTACAATGAAAAACTGTTTTTT

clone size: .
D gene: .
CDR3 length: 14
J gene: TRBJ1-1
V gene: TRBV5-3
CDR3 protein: CAISICRDGTEAFF
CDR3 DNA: TGTGCCATAAGCATCTGCCGGGACGGCACTGAAGCTTTCTTT

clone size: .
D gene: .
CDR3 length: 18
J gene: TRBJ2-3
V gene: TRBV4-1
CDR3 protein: CASSQYDTQGRTTDTQYF
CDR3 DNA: TGCGCCAGCAGCCAATACGACACCCAGGGACGGACCACAGATACGCAATATTTT

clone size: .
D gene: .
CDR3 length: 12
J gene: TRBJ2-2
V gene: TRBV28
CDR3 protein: CASTTSTGELLF
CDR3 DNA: TGTGCCAGCACCACAAGTACCGGGGAGCTGTTATTT

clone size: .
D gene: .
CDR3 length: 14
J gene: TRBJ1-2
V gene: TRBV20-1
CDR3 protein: CSALSGQANYGYTF
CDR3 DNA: TGCAGTGCCCTCTCCGGCCAGGCCAACTATGGCTACACCTTC

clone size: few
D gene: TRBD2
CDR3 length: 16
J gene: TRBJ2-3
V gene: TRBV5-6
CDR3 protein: CASNHTSGRASDTQYF
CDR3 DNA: TGTGCCAGCAACCATACTAGCGGGAGGGCGAGTGATACGCAGTATTTT

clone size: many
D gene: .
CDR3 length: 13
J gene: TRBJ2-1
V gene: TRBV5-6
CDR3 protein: CASSFRGEDEQFF
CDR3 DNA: TGTGCCAGCAGCTTTAGAGGGGAGGATGAGCAGTTCTTC

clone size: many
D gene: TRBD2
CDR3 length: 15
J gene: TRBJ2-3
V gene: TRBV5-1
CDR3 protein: CASTYGTRSTDTQYF
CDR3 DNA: TGCGCCAGCACCTACGGGACTAGAAGCACAGATACGCAGTATTTT

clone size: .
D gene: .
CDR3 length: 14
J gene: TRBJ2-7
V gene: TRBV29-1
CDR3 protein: CSAQPSGTTHELYF
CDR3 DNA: TGCAGCGCACAACCTTCCGGGACCACCCACGAGCTGTACTTC

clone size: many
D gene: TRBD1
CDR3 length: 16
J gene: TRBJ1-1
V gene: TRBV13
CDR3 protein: CASSDRDRGLDTEAFF
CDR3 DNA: TGTGCCAGCAGCGACCGGGACAGGGGGCTTGACACTGAAGCTTTCTTT

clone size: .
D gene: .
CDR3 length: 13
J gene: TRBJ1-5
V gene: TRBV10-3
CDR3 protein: CVISGRAEGPQHF
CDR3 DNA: TGTGTCATCAGTGGAAGGGCGGAGGGGCCCCAGCATTTT

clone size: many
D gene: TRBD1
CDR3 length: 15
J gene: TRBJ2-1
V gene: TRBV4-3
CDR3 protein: CASSQEGTGRNEQFF
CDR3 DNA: TGCGCCAGCAGCCAAGAAGGGACAGGGCGTAATGAGCAGTTCTTC

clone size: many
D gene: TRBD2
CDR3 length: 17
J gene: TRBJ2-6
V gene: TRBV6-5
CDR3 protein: CASKGTSGSYGANVLTF
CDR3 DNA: TGTGCCAGCAAAGGGACTAGCGGATCCTACGGGGCCAACGTCCTGACTTTC

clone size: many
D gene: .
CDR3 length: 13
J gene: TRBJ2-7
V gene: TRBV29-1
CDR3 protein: CSVEAPNGYEQYF
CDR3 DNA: TGCAGCGTTGAAGCCCCTAACGGCTACGAGCAGTACTTC

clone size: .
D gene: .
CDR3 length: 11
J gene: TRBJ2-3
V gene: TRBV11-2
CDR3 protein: CASNSAIEQYF
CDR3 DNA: TGTGCCAGCAATTCGGCGATTGAGCAGTATTTT

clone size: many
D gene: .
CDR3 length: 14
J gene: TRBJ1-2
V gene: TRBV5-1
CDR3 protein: CASTTGTDNYGYTF
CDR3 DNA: TGCGCCAGCACAACCGGAACAGATAACTATGGCTACACCTTC

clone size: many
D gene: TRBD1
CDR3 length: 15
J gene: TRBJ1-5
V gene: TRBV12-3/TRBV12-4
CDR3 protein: CASSLRTGGNQPQHF
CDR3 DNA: TGTGCCAGCAGTTTAAGGACAGGGGGAAATCAGCCCCAGCATTTT

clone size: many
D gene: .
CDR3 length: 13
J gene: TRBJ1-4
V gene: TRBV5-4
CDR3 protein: CASSSAEGEKLFF
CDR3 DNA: TGTGCCAGCAGCTCCGCAGAGGGGGAAAAACTGTTTTTT

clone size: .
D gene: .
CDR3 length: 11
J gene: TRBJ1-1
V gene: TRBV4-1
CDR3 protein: CARSQGTEAFF
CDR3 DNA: TGCGCCAGAAGCCAGGGCACTGAAGCTTTCTTT

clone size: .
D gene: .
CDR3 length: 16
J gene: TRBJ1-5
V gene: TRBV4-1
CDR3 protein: CASSQDVVGSNQPQQF
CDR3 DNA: TGCGCCAGCAGCCAAGATGTAGTGGGGAGTAATCAGCCCCAGCAATTT

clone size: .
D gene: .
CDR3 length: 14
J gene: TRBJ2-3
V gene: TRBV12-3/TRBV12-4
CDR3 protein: CASSLYPLADAQYF
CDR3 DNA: TGTGCCAGCAGTTTATACCCGCTAGCAGATGCGCAATATTTT

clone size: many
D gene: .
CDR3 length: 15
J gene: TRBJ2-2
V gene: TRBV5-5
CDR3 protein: CASSFFPSDTGELFF
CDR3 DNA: TGTGCCAGCAGCTTTTTCCCTTCGGACACCGGGGAGCTGTTTTTT

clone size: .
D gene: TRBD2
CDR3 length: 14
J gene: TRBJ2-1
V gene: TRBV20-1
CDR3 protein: CSANSGRGGNEQFF
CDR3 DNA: TGCAGTGCTAACAGCGGGAGAGGAGGCAATGAGCAGTTCTTC

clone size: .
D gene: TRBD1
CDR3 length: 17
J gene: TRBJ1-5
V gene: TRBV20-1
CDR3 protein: CSARTSGRGQSNQPQHF
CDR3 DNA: TGCAGTGCTAGGACCTCCGGCAGGGGGCAGAGTAATCAGCCCCAGCATTTC

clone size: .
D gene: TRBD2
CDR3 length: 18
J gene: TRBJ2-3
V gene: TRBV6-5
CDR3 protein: CDSSSSPPSGVSADTQYF
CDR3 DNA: TGTGACAGCAGTTCCTCCCCCCCTAGCGGGGTTAGCGCAGATACGCAGTATTTT

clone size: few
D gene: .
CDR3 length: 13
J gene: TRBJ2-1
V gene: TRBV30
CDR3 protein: CAWSTQAAGEQFF
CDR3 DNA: TGTGCCTGGAGTACACAGGCCGCGGGGGAGCAGTTCTTC

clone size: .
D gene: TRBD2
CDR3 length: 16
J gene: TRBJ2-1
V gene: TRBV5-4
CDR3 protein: CASTLFGGRGGNEQFF
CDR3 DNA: TGTGCCAGTACCTTGTTCGGCGGGAGGGGTGGTAATGAGCAGTTCTTC

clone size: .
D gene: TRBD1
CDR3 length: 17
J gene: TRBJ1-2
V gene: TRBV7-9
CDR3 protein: CVNSFNPGTGPSYGYTF
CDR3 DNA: TGTGTCAACAGCTTTAATCCGGGGACAGGGCCTTCCTATGGCTACACCTTC

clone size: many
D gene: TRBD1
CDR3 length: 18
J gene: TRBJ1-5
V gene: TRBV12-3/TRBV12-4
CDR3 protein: CASSLFGTGGNSNQPQHF
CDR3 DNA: TGTGCCAGCAGTTTATTCGGGACAGGGGGCAATAGCAATCAGCCCCAGCATTTT

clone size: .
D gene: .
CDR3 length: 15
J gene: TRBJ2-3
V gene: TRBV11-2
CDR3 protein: CASNLLSLSTDTQYF
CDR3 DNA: TGTGCCAGCAACTTACTTTCCCTCAGCACAGATACGCAGTATTTT

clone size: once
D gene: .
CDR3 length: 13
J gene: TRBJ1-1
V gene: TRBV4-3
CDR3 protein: CSSSRDKVGEAFF
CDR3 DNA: TGCTCCAGCAGCCGAGACAAGGTGGGTGAAGCTTTCTTT

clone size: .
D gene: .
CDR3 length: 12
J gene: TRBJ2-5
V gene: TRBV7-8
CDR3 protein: CASTLGVEAQYF
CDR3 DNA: TGTGCCAGTACGCTGGGAGTTGAGGCCCAGTACTTC

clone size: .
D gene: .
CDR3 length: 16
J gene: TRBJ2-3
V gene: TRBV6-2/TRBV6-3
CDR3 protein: CASSYARAKGIDTHYF
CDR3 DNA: TGTGCCAGCAGTTACGCGAGGGCGAAGGGCATAGATACGCATTATTTT

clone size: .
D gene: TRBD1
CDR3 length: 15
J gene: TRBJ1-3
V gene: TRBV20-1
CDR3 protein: CSASPTGGSGNIIYF
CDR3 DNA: TGCAGTGCCAGTCCCACAGGGGGATCTGGAAACATCATATATTTC

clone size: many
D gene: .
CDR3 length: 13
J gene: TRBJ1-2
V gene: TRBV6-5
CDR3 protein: CASSRAGNYGYTF
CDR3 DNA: TGTGCCAGCAGCCGGGCAGGGAACTATGGCTACACCTTC

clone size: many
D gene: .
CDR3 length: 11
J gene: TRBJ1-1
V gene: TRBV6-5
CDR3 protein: CASRGWTEAFF
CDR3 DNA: TGTGCCAGCCGGGGGTGGACTGAAGCTTTCTTT

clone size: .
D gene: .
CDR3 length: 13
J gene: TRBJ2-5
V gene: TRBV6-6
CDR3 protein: CAGTHPGKETQYF
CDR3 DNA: TGTGCTGGCACCCACCCCGGGAAGGAGACCCAGTACTTC

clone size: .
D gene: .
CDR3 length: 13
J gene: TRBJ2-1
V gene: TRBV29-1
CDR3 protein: CSVVGTCVYEQLF
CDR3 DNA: TGCAGCGTTGTGGGGACTTGCGTGTATGAGCAGCTCTTC

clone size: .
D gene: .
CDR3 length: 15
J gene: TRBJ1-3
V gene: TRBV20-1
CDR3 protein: CNASPFGVRGNTIYF
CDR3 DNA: TGCAATGCTAGTCCTTTCGGGGTTCGAGGAAACACCATATATTTT

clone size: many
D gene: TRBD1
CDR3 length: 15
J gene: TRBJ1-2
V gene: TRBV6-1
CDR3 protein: CASSLDRGRAYGYTF
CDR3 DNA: TGTGCCAGCAGTTTGGACAGGGGGCGCGCCTATGGCTACACCTTC

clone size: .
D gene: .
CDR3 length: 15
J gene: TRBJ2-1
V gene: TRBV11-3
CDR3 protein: CASSVGQNSYNEQFF
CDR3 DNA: TGTGCCAGCAGCGTCGGACAGAATTCCTACAATGAGCAGTTCTTC